Described below is a single TCR beta chain sequence and its context. Antigen unknown. This record belongs to a study of T cell responses to AZD1222 COVID-19 vaccine. Study findings and constraints: Compared with day 0, the breadth and depth of the Spike-specific TCR repertoire rose significantly after two doses of AZD1222. It should be noted that donors were predominantly white British and more often female, and clonal diversity was possibly underestimated. Across spike, vaccine-associated CD4 TCRs were found, dominant at 160-218 and 743-854.

Clones were sequenced by immunoSEQ multiplex PCR, and TCRdb holds only the in-frame ones, with some missing. The data hold some 130,000 clones, with roughly 90% observed a single time. V shed 2 bases and J 1 base; nucleotides not matched to a gene: 4. The CDR3 spans 15 residues. Germline V lookup: CDR1 MNHNS, CDR2 SASEGT. Here the sequenced sample was peripheral blood, taken on day 0 of AZD1222 vaccination. The TCR sequence derives from an adult in good health. The chain employs TRBV6-1 and TRBJ2-7; 8 nucleotides agree with TRBD2. CDR3 in DNA: TGTGCCAGCAGTGAAAGCGGGGGACGGTCCTACGAGCAGTACTTC. Residues: CASSESGGRSYEQYF.